This T cell receptor (beta chain) was retrieved from a study of T-cell memory formation after mild COVID-19. The study's findings and limits: Contracting CD4+ clones sat mainly in CM and EM; CD8+ in EMRA. A second wave of clones peaked on day 37, and their SARS-CoV-2 specificity went unconfirmed. While clones contracting from day 15 to 85 were balanced between CD4 and CD8, later expanders leaned CD4+.

TCRdb re-called the 5' RACE reads with MiXCR, one entry per CDR3 protein. The sample includes 250,000 to 350,000 distinct CDR3 sequences, 15% of them seen just once. CDR3 length: 13 residues. The V gene lost 7 bases and the J gene lost 7 bases, with 13 bases spanning the gap. Germline assignment: CDR1 MNHNS and CDR2 SASEGT. In the case of this clonotype: Antigen: not known.

The rearrangement links TRBV6-1 to TRBJ1-4; D is perhaps TRBD1 (5 bases). This TCR was sampled from a man aged 18 to 30 who had mild COVID-19 (a few samples of this study predate the infection). Cell type and time point are not known. Sequenced sample: PBMCs or a T cell subset sorted from them (not recorded which). The CDR3 reads CASNRQGFEKLFF. Written as DNA, the CDR3 is TGTGCCAGCAATCGGCAGGGCTTTGAAAAACTGTTTTTT.